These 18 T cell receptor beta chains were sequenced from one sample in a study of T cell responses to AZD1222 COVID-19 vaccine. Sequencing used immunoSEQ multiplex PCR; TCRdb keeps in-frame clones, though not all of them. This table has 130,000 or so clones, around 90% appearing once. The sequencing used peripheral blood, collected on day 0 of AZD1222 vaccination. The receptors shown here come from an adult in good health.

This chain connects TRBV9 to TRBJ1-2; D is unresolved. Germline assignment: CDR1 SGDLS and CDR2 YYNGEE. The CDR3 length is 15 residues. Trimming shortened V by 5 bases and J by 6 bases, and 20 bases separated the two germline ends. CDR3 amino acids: CASSANGFTFDGYTF. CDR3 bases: TGTGCCAGCAGTGCAAATGGATTCACCTTCGATGGCTACACCTTC.

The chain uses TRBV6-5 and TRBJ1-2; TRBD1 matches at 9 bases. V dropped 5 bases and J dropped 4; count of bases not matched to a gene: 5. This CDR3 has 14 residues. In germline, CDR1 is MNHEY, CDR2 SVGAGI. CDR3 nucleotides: TGTGCCAGCAGTATAGACAGGGGGAGCTATGGCTACACCTTC. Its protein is CASSIDRGSYGYTF.

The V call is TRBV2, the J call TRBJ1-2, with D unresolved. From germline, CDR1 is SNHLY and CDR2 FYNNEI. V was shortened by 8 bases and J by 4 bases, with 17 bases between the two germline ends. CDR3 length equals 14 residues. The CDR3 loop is CASSPSAESYGYTF. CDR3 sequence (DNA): TGTGCCAGCTCCCCGTCGGCAGAATCCTATGGCTACACCTTC.

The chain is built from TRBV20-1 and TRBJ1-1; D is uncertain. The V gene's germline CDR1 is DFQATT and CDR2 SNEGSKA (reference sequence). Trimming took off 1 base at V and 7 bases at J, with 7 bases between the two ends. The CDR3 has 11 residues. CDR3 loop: CSARGAIEAFF. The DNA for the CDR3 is TGCAGTGCTAGAGGGGCTATTGAAGCTTTCTTT.

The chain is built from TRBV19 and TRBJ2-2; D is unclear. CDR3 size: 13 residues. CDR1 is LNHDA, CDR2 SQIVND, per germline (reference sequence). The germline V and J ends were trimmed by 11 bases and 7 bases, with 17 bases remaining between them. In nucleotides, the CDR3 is TGTGCCTCTCATGGAGAGATTCACGGGGAGCTGTTTTTT. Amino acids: CASHGEIHGELFF.

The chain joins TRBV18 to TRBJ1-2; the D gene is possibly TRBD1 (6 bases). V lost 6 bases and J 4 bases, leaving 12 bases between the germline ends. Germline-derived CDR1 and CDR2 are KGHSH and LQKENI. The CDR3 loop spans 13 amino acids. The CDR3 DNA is TGTGCCAGCTCCACAGGGTTTGGCTATGGCTACACCTTC. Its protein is CASSTGFGYGYTF.

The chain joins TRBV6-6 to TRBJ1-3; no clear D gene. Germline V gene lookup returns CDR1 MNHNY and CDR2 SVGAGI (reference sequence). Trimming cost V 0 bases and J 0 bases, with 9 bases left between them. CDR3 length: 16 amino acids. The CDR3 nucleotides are TGTGCCAGCAGTTACTCGGCGGTGGGCTCTGGAAACACCATATATTTT. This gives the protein CASSYSAVGSGNTIYF.

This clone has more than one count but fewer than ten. The CDR3 spells CASSLERDSQIKYSNQPQHF. The DNA of the CDR3 is TGTGCCAGCAGCTTAGAACGGGACAGCCAGATTAAGTATAGCAATCAGCCCCAGCATTTT. The rearrangement links TRBV11-3 to TRBJ1-5; TRBD1 matches at 7 bases. Trimming cost V 0 bases and J 0 bases; bases outside gene matches: 14. The germline V gene encodes CDR1 SGHNT and CDR2 YENEEA. This CDR3 comprises 20 residues.

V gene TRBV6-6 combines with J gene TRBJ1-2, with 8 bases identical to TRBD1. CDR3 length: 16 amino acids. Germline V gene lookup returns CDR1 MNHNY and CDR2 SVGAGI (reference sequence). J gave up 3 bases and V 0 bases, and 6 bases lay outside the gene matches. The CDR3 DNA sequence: TGTGCCAGCAGTTACTCAACAGGGGGAACCGACTATGGCTACACCTTC. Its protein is CASSYSTGGTDYGYTF.

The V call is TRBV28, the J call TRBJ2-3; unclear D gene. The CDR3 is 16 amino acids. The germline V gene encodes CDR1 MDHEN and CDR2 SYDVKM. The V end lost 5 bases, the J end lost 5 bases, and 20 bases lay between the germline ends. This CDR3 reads CASSPQGSPHQDTQYF. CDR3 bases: TGTGCCAGCAGTCCACAAGGATCACCCCACCAAGATACGCAGTATTTT.

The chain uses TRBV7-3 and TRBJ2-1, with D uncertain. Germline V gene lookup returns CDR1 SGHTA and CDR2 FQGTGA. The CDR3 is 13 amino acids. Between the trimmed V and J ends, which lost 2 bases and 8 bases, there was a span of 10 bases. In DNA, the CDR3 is TGTGCCAGCAGCTTATCCCTCCGCGATGAGCAGTTCTTC. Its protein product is CASSLSLRDEQFF.

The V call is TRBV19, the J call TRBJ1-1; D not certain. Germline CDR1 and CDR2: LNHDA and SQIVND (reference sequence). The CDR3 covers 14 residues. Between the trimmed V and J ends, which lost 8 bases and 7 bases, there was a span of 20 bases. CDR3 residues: CASQQRSGILEAFF. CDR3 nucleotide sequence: TGTGCCAGTCAGCAAAGGTCAGGAATCCTTGAAGCTTTCTTT.

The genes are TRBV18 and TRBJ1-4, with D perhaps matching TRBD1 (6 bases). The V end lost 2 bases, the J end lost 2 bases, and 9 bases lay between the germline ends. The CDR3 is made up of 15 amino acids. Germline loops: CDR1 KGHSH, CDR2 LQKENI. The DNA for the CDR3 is TGTGCCAGCTCACCAGGCCAGGGGACTAATGAAAAACTGTTTTTT. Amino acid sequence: CASSPGQGTNEKLFF.

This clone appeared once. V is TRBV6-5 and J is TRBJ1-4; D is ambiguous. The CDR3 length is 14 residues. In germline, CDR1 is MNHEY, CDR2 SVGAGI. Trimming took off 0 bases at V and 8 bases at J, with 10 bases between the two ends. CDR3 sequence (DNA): TGTGCCAGCAGTTACTCCGGTTTGGGGGAAAAACTGTTTTTT. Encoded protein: CASSYSGLGEKLFF.

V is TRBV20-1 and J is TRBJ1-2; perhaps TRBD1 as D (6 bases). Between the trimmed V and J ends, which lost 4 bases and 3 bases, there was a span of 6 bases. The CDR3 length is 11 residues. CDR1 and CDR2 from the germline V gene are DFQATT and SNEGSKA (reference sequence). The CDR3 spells CSANRDYGYTF. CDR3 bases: TGCAGTGCTAACAGGGACTATGGCTACACCTTC.

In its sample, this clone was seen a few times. The chain's CDR3 is CAISRPGVDTDTQYF. The CDR3 nucleotides read TGTGCCATCAGTAGACCCGGGGTTGACACAGATACGCAGTATTTT. V and J are TRBV10-3 and TRBJ2-3, with D tentatively TRBD2 (5 bases). This CDR3 has 15 amino acids. Looked up from germline, CDR1 is ENHRY and CDR2 is SYGVKD. V shed 5 bases and J shed 2 bases, with 14 bases lying between them.

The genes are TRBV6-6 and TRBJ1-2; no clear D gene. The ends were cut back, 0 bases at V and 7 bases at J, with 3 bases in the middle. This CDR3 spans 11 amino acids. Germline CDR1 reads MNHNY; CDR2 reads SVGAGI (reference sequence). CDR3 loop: CASSYSIGYTF. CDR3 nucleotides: TGTGCCAGCAGTTACTCGATTGGCTACACCTTC.

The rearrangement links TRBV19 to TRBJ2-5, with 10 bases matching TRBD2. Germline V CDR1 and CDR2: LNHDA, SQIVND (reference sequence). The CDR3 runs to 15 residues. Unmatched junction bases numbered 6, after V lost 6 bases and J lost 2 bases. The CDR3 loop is CASRPGLAKQETQYF. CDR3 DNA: TGTGCCAGTAGACCGGGACTAGCGAAGCAAGAGACCCAGTACTTC.